This TCR beta chain was profiled in a study of tumor and adjacent non-tumor tissue in lung cancer. Study summary: Stage I to III disease affected approximately 11 men and about five women aged roughly 31 to 80. On average, productive TCRbeta reads reached a few million per sample.

This sample's RNA came from whole unsorted tissue. V was pared by 5 bases and J by 5 bases, with 11 bases of the junction left unmatched. Germline CDR1 MNHNS, CDR2 SASEGT. The CDR3 has 15 residues. A remark on this clonotype: Its specificity is not known.

Study results and caveats: Normal lung showed higher cumulative top 100 clone frequency than tumor. Tumor tissue had significantly higher TCR diversity than normal lung.

The library came from three nested PCR rounds adapted from ARM-PCR protocols. One entry per CDR3 protein results from TCRdb running MiXCR on the multiplex PCR reads. The sample has fewer than 85,000 distinct CDR3 sequences, roughly 80% seen once. V and J are TRBV6-1 and TRBJ2-7; TRBD1 agrees at 8 bases. The sequenced sample was lung tumor tissue. This receptor was identified in a woman aged 45-59 years with non-small cell lung cancer. The CDR3 region is CASSSDRGITHEQYF. In nucleotides, the CDR3 is TGTGCCAGCAGTAGTGACAGGGGAATCACCCACGAGCAGTACTTC.